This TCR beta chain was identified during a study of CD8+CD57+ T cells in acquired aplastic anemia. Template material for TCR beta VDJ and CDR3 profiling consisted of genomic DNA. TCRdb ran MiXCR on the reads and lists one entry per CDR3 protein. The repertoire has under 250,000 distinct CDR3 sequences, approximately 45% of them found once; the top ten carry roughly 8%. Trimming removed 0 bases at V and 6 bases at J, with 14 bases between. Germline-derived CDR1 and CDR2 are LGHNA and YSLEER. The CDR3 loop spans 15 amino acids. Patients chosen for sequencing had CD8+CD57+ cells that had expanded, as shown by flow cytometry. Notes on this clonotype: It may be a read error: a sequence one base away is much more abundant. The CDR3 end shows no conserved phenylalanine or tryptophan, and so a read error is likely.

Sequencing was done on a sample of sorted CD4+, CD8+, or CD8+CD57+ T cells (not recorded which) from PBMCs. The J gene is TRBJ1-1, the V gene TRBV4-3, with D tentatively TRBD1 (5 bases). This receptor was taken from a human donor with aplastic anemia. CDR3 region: CASSQDKGVLAEAFS. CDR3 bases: TGCGCCAGCAGCCAAGATAAAGGGGTCCTCGCTGAAGCTTTCTCT.